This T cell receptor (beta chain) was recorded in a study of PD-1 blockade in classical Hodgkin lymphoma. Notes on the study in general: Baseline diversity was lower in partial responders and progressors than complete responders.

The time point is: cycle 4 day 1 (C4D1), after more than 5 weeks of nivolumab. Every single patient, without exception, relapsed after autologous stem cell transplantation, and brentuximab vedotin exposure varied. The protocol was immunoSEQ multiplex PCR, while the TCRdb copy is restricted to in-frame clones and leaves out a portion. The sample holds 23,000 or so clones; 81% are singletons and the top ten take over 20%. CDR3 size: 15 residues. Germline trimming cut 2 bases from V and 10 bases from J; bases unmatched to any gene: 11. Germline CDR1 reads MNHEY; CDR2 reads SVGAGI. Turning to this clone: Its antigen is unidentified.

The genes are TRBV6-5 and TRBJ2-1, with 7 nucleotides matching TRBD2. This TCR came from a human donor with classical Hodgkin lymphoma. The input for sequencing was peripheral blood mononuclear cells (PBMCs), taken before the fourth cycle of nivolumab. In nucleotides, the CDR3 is TGTGCCAGCAGTTACCTACCTAGCGGCGCTGGGGAGCAGTTCTTC. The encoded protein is CASSYLPSGAGEQFF.